This T cell receptor (beta chain) was retrieved from a study of blood T cell repertoires in COVID-19. This CDR3 comprises 12 residues. The V end lost 3 bases, the J end lost 2 bases, and 5 bases lay between the germline ends. The V gene's germline CDR1 is SGHRS and CDR2 YFSETQ. Clones were sequenced by immunoSEQ multiplex PCR, and TCRdb holds only the in-frame ones, with some missing. Of about 220,000 clones in the sample, around four fifths are singletons; the top ten hold roughly 5.3%. V usage is TRBV5-1 and J usage is TRBJ2-5; no firm D call. The specimen was peripheral blood. The sequence was obtained from a woman aged 60 to 75 who had recovered from COVID-19. CDR3 sequence reads: CASSSTQETQYF. CDR3 DNA: TGCGCCAGCAGCTCGACACAAGAGACCCAGTACTTC.